This T cell receptor beta chain was sequenced during a study of neurological immune-mediated disorders (dated by TCRdb to between 2018 and 2021). As for the study more broadly: Of the roughly 34 multiple sclerosis patients, approximately 31 had relapsing-remitting MS and 3 had secondary progressive MS. Using UMI-based sequencing, the study compared peripheral blood TCR-beta repertoires from patients with HTLV-I-associated myelopathy (HAM/TSP), patients with multiple sclerosis, and healthy controls. Alongside PBMC samples, the set of approximately 100 TCR-beta libraries contained longitudinal samples, technical triplicates, and paired CD4+ and CD8+ T-cell subsets that had been sorted. The cohort included 60 to 75 subjects: about 14 with HAM/TSP, around 35 with multiple sclerosis, and some 20 healthy controls.

From its cysteine to its phenylalanine, the CDR3 spans 10 amino acids. Only the CDR3 region is kept as DNA, spanning 30 bases read in frame from base 1. Cut back by 7 bases and 3 bases, the V and J ends lie 6 bases apart. From a lookup of the germline V gene (reference sequence), CDR1 and CDR2 are DFQATT and SNEGSKA. The sample holds many counts of this clonotype. The clone's antigen remains unknown. There are no base qualities to consult, and no much larger clone falls within one base. Broader findings and caveats from the paper: No identical CDR3 amino acid sequences were shared among expanded clones across subjects, suggesting private TCR-beta repertoires in all groups. The highest TCR clonal expansion was observed in HAM/TSP patients, whereas the lowest was observed in MS patients, even when compared with healthy controls. The MS cluster was not associated with any clinical or MRI features, and the authors stated that larger cohorts are needed. In phylogenetic analysis, the repertoires of 18 of 34 MS patients grouped into a cluster of related CDR3 sequences, which suggests a possible signature at the repertoire level.

cDNA was synthesized by template-switch 5'RACE using a primer carrying a 10-nucleotide random unique molecular identifier by which each TCR transcript was tagged. Each sequencing run produced over 160 million TCR-beta sequences covering 15-18 subjects. Total RNA was extracted with the RNeasy kit. The KAPA Real-time Library Amplification kit was used to amplify TCR-beta VDJ regions with primers for the TCR constant region and the 5'RACE anchor. A first PCR added sample indexes and Illumina adaptors, after which a second PCR increased the library yield. After Ampure bead purification, the TCR product of roughly 650 bp was size-selected on a 2% E-gel SizeSelection system. Before pooling, library quality was assessed on a Bioanalyzer, concentration was determined with Qubit, and library quantification was performed with the Kapa Library Quantification kit. An Illumina HiSeq 2500 sequenced the libraries paired-end 2 x 150 bp. To increase sequence diversity, roughly 24-32% phiX was spiked into each library pool. Concerning the study's data processing: The quality-filtered reads were processed with the UMI-based MiGEC pipeline, whose error correction step removed more than 80% of the raw TCR sequences. IMGT germline references were used for alignment of VDJ genes, and clonotypes were defined by a unique CDR3 amino acid sequence together with V-J genes. Clonal expansion, Shannon diversity and CDR3 relatedness (CalcPairwiseDistances, ClusterSamples) were evaluated with VDJtools, and phylogenetic trees were built with CLCbio workbench. A clone was classed as expanded if it had 8 or more unique UMIs, a cutoff based on coefficient-of-variation modelling across technical triplicates. TCRdb's own reprocessing of the public reads used fastp at Q25 and MiXCR and kept productive beta chains. Here each entry gathers all rows of one CDR3 protein and keeps the most common genes and DNA. V and J calls and clone size were set by TCRdb, not the authors. Here the sample has some 60,000 distinct CDR3 sequences; roughly 2.5% occur a single time. Jointly, the top ten make up around 3% of the sample.

For unsorted PBMC libraries, 2 million PBMCs were used after storage in RNAlater at -80 degrees C until RNA extraction. The multiple sclerosis patients were enrolled in a US clinical protocol that evaluated disease progression with magnetic resonance imaging. Peripheral blood was subjected to Ficoll-Hypaque density gradient centrifugation to isolate PBMCs, which were then cryopreserved in liquid nitrogen. Sequenced input: PBMCs. This clonotype was sampled from a man aged 45 to 65 with multiple sclerosis. This chain joins TRBV20-1 to TRBJ1-2; the D gene is unclear. This receptor has the CDR3 CSGTDYGYTF. The DNA sequence is as follows: TGCAGTGGGACGGACTATGGCTACACCTTC.